The clone carrying this T cell receptor (beta chain) was recorded once. The data stem from a study of blood T cell repertoires in COVID-19. V lost 3 bases and J 7 bases, leaving 16 bases between the germline ends. The CDR3 has 14 amino acids. Germline CDR1 is KGHSH and CDR2 is LQKENI. Per the original data handling: Reference gene primer amplification gave estimated nucleated cell counts. Using immunoSEQ multiplex PCR, the repertoire was profiled, and TCRdb retains in-frame clones only, with some absent. V and J calls plus clone size are reproduced from that table; the DNA served to infer D and trimming. Counted here are 200,000 to 300,000 clones, roughly 84% occurring once; the ten biggest clones make up 4.2%.

The gene calls are TRBV18 and TRBJ2-7, with D maybe TRBD2 (5 bases). What was sequenced was peripheral blood. This sequence was found in a man aged 60-69 years with acute or convalescent COVID-19. CDR3 coding DNA: TGTGCCAGCTCACCGGGCCCGGGGAAGGAAGAGCAGTACTTC. It yields the protein CASSPGPGKEEQYF.